The 20 T cell receptor beta chains below come from one sample, sequenced in a study of blood T cells in healthy people across ages. It was with a sample-barcoded 5' primer and a J-beta primer mix that a second PCR of roughly 7 to 12 cycles was run. One entry per CDR3 protein, called by TCRdb with MiXCR from the 5' RACE reads. The sample consists of some 1.8 million distinct CDR3 sequences, about 39% of them appearing once. Sample: blood. The receptor set was obtained from a human donor in good health.

This clonotype appeared a few times. The CDR3 sequence: CASSPSRGVPGETQYF. DNA for the CDR3: TGTGCCAGCAGCCCATCCAGAGGGGTACCGGGAGAGACCCAGTACTTC. The chain is built from TRBV7-9 and TRBJ2-5; the D call may be TRBD1 or TRBD2 (5 bases each). There are 16 residues in the CDR3. The V end was cut by 5 bases, the J end by 4 bases, with 20 bases between. Germline V gene sequence: CDR1 SEHNR, CDR2 FQNEAQ (reference sequence).

This clonotype was seen a handful of times. This sequence joins TRBV29-1 and TRBJ2-4, with D uncertain. The J call may be incorrect, as the DNA end agrees better with TRBJ2-7. The germline V gene encodes CDR1 SQVTM and CDR2 ANQGSEA. The CDR3 has 11 residues. CDR3 loop: CSVGLPSEQYF. The CDR3 bases are TGCAGCGTTGGCCTTCCCTCCGAGCAGTACTTC.

The J gene is TRBJ1-1, the V gene TRBV7-2; no clear D gene. With 4 bases removed from V and 4 bases from J, the gap between germline ends came to 13 bases. CDR3 length: 14 amino acids. Germline-derived CDR1 and CDR2 are SGHTA and FQGNSA. The CDR3 loop reads CASSSQGRVTEAFF. For the CDR3, the DNA is TGTGCCAGCAGCTCACAAGGGAGGGTCACTGAAGCTTTCTTT.

The chain couples TRBV30 to TRBJ2-7, with TRBD1 as a possible D gene (6 bases). CDR1 GTSNPN and CDR2 SVGIG come from the germline V gene (reference sequence). V was cut by 6 bases and J by 4 bases, with 13 bases left in between. This CDR3 is built from 12 residues. The CDR3 is CACRGPNYEQYF. DNA of the CDR3: TGTGCCTGCAGGGGACCTAATTACGAGCAGTACTTC. The full variable domain, completed using reference TRBV30 and TRBJ2-7, is SQTIHQWPATLVQPVGSPLSLECTVEGTSNPNLYWYRQAAGRGLQLLFYSVGIGQISSEVPQNLSASRPQDRQFILSSKKLLLSDSGFYLCACRGPNYEQYFGPGTRLTVT.

Only a few counts were recorded for this clonotype. The chain is built from TRBV20-1 and TRBJ2-3, with D possibly TRBD2 on 5 matching bases. This CDR3 region has 15 residues. From germline, CDR1 is DFQATT and CDR2 SNEGSKA (reference sequence). Trimming cost V 3 bases and J 4 bases, with 17 bases left between them. The CDR3 reads CSASDLTSRSDTQYF. The CDR3 region has the DNA TGCAGTGCTAGCGACCTTACTAGTCGGTCAGATACGCAGTATTTT.

The chain carries TRBV9 and TRBJ2-5, with 11 bases aligning to TRBD2. This CDR3 region has 18 residues. CDR1 and CDR2 from the germline V gene are SGDLS and YYNGEE. V lost 3 bases, J lost 1 base, and 11 bases stayed unmatched. CDR3 region: CASSATWGTSGVQETQYF. The CDR3 nucleotides are TGTGCCAGCAGCGCAACCTGGGGGACTAGCGGAGTCCAAGAGACCCAGTACTTC.

This clonotype was counted only a few times. The rearrangement joins TRBV7-8 to TRBJ2-3, with TRBD2 matching 10 bases. Germline-derived CDR1 and CDR2 are SGHVS and FQNEAQ. This CDR3 region has 14 residues. With V trimmed by 5 bases and J by 14 bases, 13 bases remained unmatched. As DNA, the CDR3 is TGTGCCAGCAGCACCCAGCGGGGGGGCCCCCAGGTGTATTTT. This translates into CASSTQRGGPQVYF.

The chain links TRBV9 to TRBJ2-5, with TRBD2 matching 8 bases. V shed 0 bases and J 3 bases; nucleotides not matched to a gene: 4. Germline loops: CDR1 SGDLS, CDR2 YYNGEE. The CDR3 has 15 residues. DNA for the CDR3: TGTGCCAGCAGCGTAGGAGTAGCGGGAAAAGAGACCCAGTACTTC. It specifies CASSVGVAGKETQYF.

The CDR3 bases are TGCAGTGCTAGAGTCACCTACAATGAGCAGTACTTC. Its protein product is CSARVTYNEQYF. The chain couples TRBV20-1 to TRBJ2-7, with no clear D. Germline values: CDR1 DFQATT, CDR2 SNEGSKA (reference sequence). This CDR3 is 12 amino acids long. Trimming left V 1 base short and J 7 bases short, with 11 bases between.

This clonotype has just a few counts. The chain recombines TRBV28 with TRBJ1-2, with a weak D call TRBD1 (5 bases). Germline CDR1 MDHEN, CDR2 SYDVKM. The ends were cut back, 3 bases at V and 5 bases at J, with 13 bases in the middle. The CDR3 loop spans 14 amino acids. CDR3 nucleotides: TGTGCCAGCAGTTTTGGGGCCGAGAGTTATGGCTACACCTTC. Its protein is CASSFGAESYGYTF.

The chain links TRBV20-1 to TRBJ1-3; D is ambiguous. The CDR3 spans 12 residues. From germline, CDR1 is DFQATT and CDR2 SNEGSKA (reference sequence). The ends were cut back, 4 bases at V and 3 bases at J, with 7 bases in the middle. CDR3 in amino acids: CSATGSGNTIYF. The DNA for the CDR3 is TGCAGTGCTACTGGGAGTGGAAACACCATATATTTT.

The V and J genes are TRBV15 and TRBJ1-5; no clear D. This CDR3 has 13 amino acids. Trimming removed 1 base at V and 5 bases at J, with 6 bases between. Germline V gene lookup returns CDR1 LNHNV and CDR2 YYDKDF (reference sequence). This chain's CDR3 is CATSRASHQPQHF. Written as DNA, the CDR3 is TGTGCCACCAGCAGAGCCAGCCATCAGCCCCAGCATTTT.

The chain combines TRBV12-3 or TRBV12-4 with TRBJ1-4; a weak D match, TRBD1 (6 bases). The CDR3 loop spans 14 amino acids. Trimming removed 7 bases at V and 6 bases at J, with 15 bases between. CDR3 sequence: CASTLRGGDEKLFF. CDR3 sequence (DNA): TGTGCCAGCACCTTAAGGGGGGGGGATGAAAAACTGTTTTTT.

This chain connects TRBV3-1 to TRBJ1-2; possible D gene TRBD1, 5 bases. CDR3 size: 18 residues. Trimming left V 4 bases short and J 8 bases short, with 29 bases between. Germline loops: CDR1 LGHDT, CDR2 YNNKEL (reference sequence). The CDR3 DNA sequence: TGTGCCAGCAGCCGCTGGACACACGGAAAACGCTTGGGTTCCGGCTACACCTTC. This encodes CASSRWTHGKRLGSGYTF. The variable domain in full, with the rest retrieved from reference TRBV3-1 and TRBJ1-2, is DTAVSQTPKYLVTQMGNDKSIKCEQNLGHDTMYWYKQDSKKFLKIMFSYNNKELIINETVPNRFSPKSPDKAHLNLHINSLELGDSAVYFCASSRWTHGKRLGSGYTFGSGTRLTVV.

This clonotype was detected a few times. The rearrangement uses TRBV4-1 and TRBJ2-1, with D possibly TRBD1 on 6 matching bases. The CDR3 totals 15 residues. Germline lookup yields CDR1 MGHRA and CDR2 YSYEKL. V was cut by 0 bases and J by 3 bases, with 9 bases left in between. The DNA for the CDR3 is TGCGCCAGCAGCCAAGATCGGACAGTCTACAATGAGCAGTTCTTC. Amino acids: CASSQDRTVYNEQFF.

This chain connects TRBV27 to TRBJ1-4; TRBD1 might be the D (6 bases). Per the germline V gene, CDR1 is MNHEY and CDR2 is SMNVEV (reference sequence). CDR3 length: 14 amino acids. Between the trimmed V and J ends, which lost 1 base and 8 bases, there was a span of 11 bases. The CDR3 is CASSLWQRGEKLFF. The DNA for the CDR3 is TGTGCCAGCAGTTTATGGCAGAGGGGGGAAAAACTGTTTTTT.

This rearrangement joins TRBV20-1 to TRBJ1-6; 8 bases line up with TRBD1. There are 14 residues in the CDR3. Germline-derived CDR1 and CDR2 are DFQATT and SNEGSKA (reference sequence). V shed 5 bases, J shed 6 bases, and the junction held 6 bases outside the gene matches. The DNA for the CDR3 is TGCAGTGCTCGGACAGGGTTCGCTAATTCACCCCTCCACTTT. Its translation is CSARTGFANSPLHF.

V gene TRBV20-1 combines with J gene TRBJ1-5; tentative D call: TRBD1 (5 bases). The germline gives CDR1 DFQATT, CDR2 SNEGSKA (reference sequence). The CDR3 is 13 residues long. V lost 6 bases, J lost 5 bases, and 14 bases lay in between. Here the CDR3 DNA reads TGCAGTGCAAGGACATCGGGGGATCAGCCCCAGCATTTT. This translates into CSARTSGDQPQHF.

V gene TRBV20-1 combines with J gene TRBJ2-1, with 8 nucleotides matching TRBD2. The CDR3 is 16 amino acids. Trimming took 1 base from V and 3 from J; bases not matched to a gene: 8. Germline V gene data show CDR1 as DFQATT and CDR2 as SNEGSKA (reference sequence). CDR3 nucleotide sequence: TGCAGTGCTAGAGCGGAGTGGCGGGGGGTCTACAATGAGCAGTTCTTC. As protein: CSARAEWRGVYNEQFF.

The rearrangement uses TRBV7-8 and TRBJ2-4; 11 nucleotides agree with TRBD2. The tail of the sequence fits TRBJ2-7 better, so the J call may be wrong. Germline V gene lookup returns CDR1 SGHVS and CDR2 FQNEAQ. The CDR3 is 17 amino acids. The CDR3 DNA reads as TGTGCCAGCAGCTTAGGTCCCACTAGCGGGGGTTCCTACGAGCAGTACTTC. It specifies CASSLGPTSGGSYEQYF.